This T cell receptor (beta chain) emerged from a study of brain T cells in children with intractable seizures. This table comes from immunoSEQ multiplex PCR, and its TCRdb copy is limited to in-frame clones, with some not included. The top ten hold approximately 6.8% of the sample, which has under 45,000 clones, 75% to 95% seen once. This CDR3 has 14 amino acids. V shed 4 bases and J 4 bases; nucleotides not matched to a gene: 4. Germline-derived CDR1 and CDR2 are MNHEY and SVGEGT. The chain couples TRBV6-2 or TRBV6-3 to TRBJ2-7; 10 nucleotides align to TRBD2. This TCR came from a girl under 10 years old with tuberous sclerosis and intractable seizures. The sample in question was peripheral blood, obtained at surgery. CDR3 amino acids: CASSSSGGLYEQYF. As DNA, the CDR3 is TGTGCCAGCAGTTCTAGCGGGGGCCTGTACGAGCAGTACTTC.